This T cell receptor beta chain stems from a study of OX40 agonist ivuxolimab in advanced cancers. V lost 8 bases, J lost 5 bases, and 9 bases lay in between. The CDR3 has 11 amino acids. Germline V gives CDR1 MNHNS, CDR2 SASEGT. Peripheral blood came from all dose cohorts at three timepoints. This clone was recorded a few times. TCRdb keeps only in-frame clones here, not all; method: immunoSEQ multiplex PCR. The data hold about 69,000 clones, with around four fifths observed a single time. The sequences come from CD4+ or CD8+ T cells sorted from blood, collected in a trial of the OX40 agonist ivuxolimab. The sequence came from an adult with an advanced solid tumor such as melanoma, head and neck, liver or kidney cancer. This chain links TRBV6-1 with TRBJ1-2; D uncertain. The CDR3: CASHNRYGYTF. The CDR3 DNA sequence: TGTGCCAGCCACAACAGATATGGCTACACCTTC.